The 17 T cell receptor beta chains below come from one sample, sequenced in a study of PD-L1 blockade in urothelial cancer. Method: immunoSEQ multiplex PCR; TCRdb's copy keeps in-frame clones and lacks some. Among about 130,000 clones, more than 70% were seen once, and the ten largest hold about 2.4%. Regarding time point: peripheral blood 6 weeks after treatment start. The sample consisted of PBMCs, taken around atezolizumab (anti-PD-L1) treatment. The receptors come from a man aged 50-59 years with urothelial cancer.

The rearrangement joins TRBV28 to TRBJ2-3, with 14 positions matching TRBD2. CDR3 length: 16 residues. CDR1 is MDHEN and CDR2 is SYDVKM in the germline V gene. The V segment lost 5 bases and the J segment 5 bases; nucleotides outside the gene matches: 6. The CDR3 nucleotides are TGTGCCAGCAGTGGAGGGACTAGCGGGAGAAGAGATACGCAGTATTTT. It codes for CASSGGTSGRRDTQYF.

This chain uses TRBV2 with TRBJ1-1, with D tentatively TRBD1 (5 bases). This CDR3 spans 14 amino acids. The V end lost 5 bases, the J end lost 0 bases, and 10 bases lay between the germline ends. Germline values: CDR1 SNHLY, CDR2 FYNNEI. CDR3 nucleotides: TGTGCCAGCAGTTACAGGAAACTGAACACTGAAGCTTTCTTT. This encodes CASSYRKLNTEAFF. Using reference TRBV2 and TRBJ1-1 for the parts outside the CDR3, the full variable domain is EPEVTQTPSHQVTQMGQEVILRCVPISNHLYFYWYRQILGQKVEFLVSFYNNEISEKSEIFDDQFSVERPDGSNFTLKIRSTKLEDSAMYFCASSYRKLNTEAFFGQGTRLTVV.

This chain connects TRBV9 to TRBJ2-1; the D is unclear. The CDR3 runs 13 residues. The ends were cut back, 4 bases at V and 2 bases at J, with 7 bases in the middle. The germline V gene encodes CDR1 SGDLS and CDR2 YYNGEE. The CDR3 sequence: CASSSDTYNEQFF. The CDR3 coding sequence is TGTGCCAGCAGCTCTGACACCTACAATGAGCAGTTCTTC.

This rearrangement joins TRBV18 to TRBJ2-2; 8 bases are a match to TRBD1. The germline V gene encodes CDR1 KGHSH and CDR2 LQKENI. Losses at the gene ends were 6 bases for V and 3 bases for J; bases not matched to a gene: 21. The CDR3 spans 20 residues. In nucleotides, the CDR3 is TGTGCCAGCTCGAACCTGGTGGGACAGGCCCTCCGCGCGGACACCGGGGAGCTGTTTTTT. Translated: CASSNLVGQALRADTGELFF.

This clone was counted a single time. The rearrangement joins TRBV19 to TRBJ2-5; 10 nucleotides match TRBD1. Germline V gene data show CDR1 as LNHDA and CDR2 as SQIVND (reference sequence). There are 14 residues in the CDR3. V lost 10 bases and J lost 1; bases outside the gene matches: 6. The CDR3 here is CAIKRTGGQETQYF. The CDR3 nucleotides read TGTGCCATAAAACGGACAGGGGGCCAAGAGACCCAGTACTTC.

The J gene is TRBJ2-1, the V gene TRBV5-5, with 8 bases that match TRBD2. CDR3 length equals 17 residues. The germline gives CDR1 SGHKS, CDR2 YYEKEE (reference sequence). The junction had 10 bases not matched to a gene; V was cut back by 0 bases and J by 5 bases. The CDR3 DNA reads TGTGCCAGCAGCTTGGGGGTGATAGCGGGACCCCACAATGAGCAGTTCTTC. Encoded protein: CASSLGVIAGPHNEQFF.

As for this clone: Other DNA sequences in this specimen translate into the identical CDR3. The J gene is TRBJ2-7, the V gene TRBV9, with 9 positions matching TRBD1. V shed 0 bases and J 5 bases; nucleotides not matched to a gene: 3. The CDR3 extends over 14 amino acids. CDR1 and CDR2 (germline): SGDLS, YYNGEE. The CDR3 coding sequence is TGTGCCAGCAGCGTAGCGGACAGGGGACACGAGCAGTACTTC. This sequence encodes CASSVADRGHEQYF.

The chain carries TRBV4-2 and TRBJ2-1; D perhaps matches TRBD2 (5 bases). The germline V gene encodes CDR1 LGHNA and CDR2 YNFKEQ. The CDR3 length is 15 residues. V was shortened by 8 bases and J by 5 bases, with 19 bases between the two germline ends. CDR3: CASSTRAGADNEQFF. The CDR3 nucleotides are TGTGCCAGCTCGACCCGGGCGGGCGCCGACAATGAGCAGTTCTTC.

The table lists this clone with a count of one. This chain connects TRBV7-3 to TRBJ2-5, with 12 nucleotides matching TRBD2. Trimming at V came to 3 bases and at J to 4 bases, leaving 3 bases not matched to a gene. The CDR3 runs to 15 residues. CDR1 is SGHTA and CDR2 is FQGTGA in the germline V gene. The CDR3 here is CASSLWGLAGETQYF. CDR3 DNA: TGTGCCAGCAGCTTGTGGGGACTAGCGGGAGAGACCCAGTACTTC. Looking up the rest from reference TRBV7-3 and TRBJ2-5 gives the full variable domain: GAGVSQTPSNKVTEKGKYVELRCDPISGHTALYWYRQSLGQGPEFLIYFQGTGAADDSGLPNDRFFAVRPEGSVSTLKIQRTERGDSAVYLCASSLWGLAGETQYFGPGTRLLVL.

The V gene is TRBV10-3, the J gene TRBJ2-5, with D possibly matching TRBD2 (6 bases). Germline V lookup: CDR1 ENHRY, CDR2 SYGVKD. V dropped 0 bases and J dropped 1 base, with 9 bases sitting between them. The CDR3 sequence is 15 residues long. In nucleotides, the CDR3 is TGTGCCATCAGTGAGTCTGGAGGGCCCCAAGAGACCCAGTACTTC. It yields the protein CAISESGGPQETQYF.

This clone appeared once. The chain uses TRBV19 and TRBJ1-1, with D possibly TRBD1 on 5 matching bases. V lost 7 bases to trimming and J lost 1 base, with 19 bases between them. The CDR3 extends over 16 amino acids. Germline lookup yields CDR1 LNHDA and CDR2 SQIVND (reference sequence). The CDR3 is CASTYTRGTRNTEAFF. The CDR3 bases are TGTGCCAGTACCTATACCCGCGGGACTAGGAACACTGAAGCTTTCTTT.

This sequence joins TRBV7-8 and TRBJ2-7; D uncertain. The V gene lost 2 bases and the J gene lost 5 bases, with 10 bases spanning the gap. The CDR3 is made up of 13 amino acids. From germline, CDR1 is SGHVS and CDR2 FQNEAQ. This CDR3 is CASSLRELDEQYF. The CDR3 region has the DNA TGTGCCAGCAGCTTACGAGAGCTCGACGAGCAGTACTTC.

The V and J genes are TRBV5-1 and TRBJ2-1, with D perhaps TRBD1 (5 bases). Germline V gene lookup returns CDR1 SGHRS and CDR2 YFSETQ. The CDR3 extends over 14 amino acids. Trimming took 5 bases from V and 5 from J, leaving 14 bases between them. The CDR3, as DNA: TGCGCCAGCAGGCAAGGACAAAGCAACAATGAGCAGTTCTTC. Its protein product is CASRQGQSNNEQFF.

The chain employs TRBV5-6 and TRBJ2-7; 9 nucleotides match TRBD1. The CDR3 has 14 residues. The V gene's germline CDR1 is SGHDT and CDR2 YYEEEE. V lost 4 bases, J lost 5 bases, and 7 bases stayed unmatched. CDR3 nucleotide sequence: TGTGCCAGCAGCCCAGGACAGGGGCACCACGAGCAGTACTTC. Amino acid sequence: CASSPGQGHHEQYF. The full variable domain, rest sourced from reference TRBV5-6 and TRBJ2-7, is DAGVTQSPTHLIKTRGQQVTLRCSPKSGHDTVSWYQQALGQGPQFIFQYYEEEERQRGNFPDRFSGHQFPNYSSELNVNALLLGDSALYLCASSPGQGHHEQYFGPGTRLTVT.

This chain connects TRBV6-1 to TRBJ1-5; perhaps TRBD1 as D (6 bases). Germline-derived CDR1 and CDR2 are MNHNS and SASEGT. The CDR3 loop spans 12 amino acids. CDR3 nucleotide sequence: TGTGGAGGGGGTAGTAGGAATCAGCCCCAGCATTTT. Its translation: CGGGSRNQPQHF.

This clone was detected only once. This chain uses TRBV4-2 with TRBJ2-5; 7 nucleotides agree with TRBD2. The J segment lost 5 bases and the V segment lost 0 bases, leaving 9 bases of the junction unmatched. Per the germline V gene, CDR1 is LGHNA and CDR2 is YNFKEQ. The CDR3 loop spans 16 amino acids. In DNA, the CDR3 is TGTGCCAGCAGCCAAGAATGGGGCGGGAGTTCCGAGACCCAGTACTTC. Its translation: CASSQEWGGSSETQYF.

The genes are TRBV9 and TRBJ2-3, with 7 bases fitting TRBD2. V dropped 8 bases and J dropped 1; count of bases not matched to a gene: 4. This CDR3 has 13 residues. The germline V gene encodes CDR1 SGDLS and CDR2 YYNGEE. As DNA, the CDR3 is TGTGCCAGTGGGGAGGGCGGCACAGATACGCAGTATTTT. It is translated as CASGEGGTDTQYF.